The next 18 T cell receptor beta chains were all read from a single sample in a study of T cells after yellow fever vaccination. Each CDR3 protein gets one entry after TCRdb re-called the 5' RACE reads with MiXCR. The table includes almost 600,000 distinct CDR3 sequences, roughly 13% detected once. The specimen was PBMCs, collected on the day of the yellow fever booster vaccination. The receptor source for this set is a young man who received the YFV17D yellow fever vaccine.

CDR3 sequence (DNA): TGTGCCAGCAGTTTGTCGACGGTCTACGAGCAGTACTTC. It translates to CASSLSTVYEQYF. The V and J genes are TRBV28 and TRBJ2-7; D ambiguous. Germline lookup yields CDR1 MDHEN and CDR2 SYDVKM. This CDR3 is built from 13 residues. V gave up 3 bases and J gave up 3 bases, with 9 bases separating them.

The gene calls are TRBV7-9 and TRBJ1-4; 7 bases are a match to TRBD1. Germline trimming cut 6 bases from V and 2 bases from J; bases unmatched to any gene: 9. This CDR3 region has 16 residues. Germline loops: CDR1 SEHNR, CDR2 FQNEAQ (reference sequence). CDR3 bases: TGTGCCAGCAGTGGGGCAGGGGGAGCGACTAATGAAAAACTGTTTTTT. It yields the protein CASSGAGGATNEKLFF.

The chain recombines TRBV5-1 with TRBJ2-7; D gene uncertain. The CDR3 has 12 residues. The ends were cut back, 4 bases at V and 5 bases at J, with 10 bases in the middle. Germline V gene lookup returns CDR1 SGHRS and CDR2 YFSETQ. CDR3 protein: CASSLHPNEQYF. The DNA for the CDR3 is TGCGCCAGCAGCCTGCACCCCAACGAGCAGTACTTC.

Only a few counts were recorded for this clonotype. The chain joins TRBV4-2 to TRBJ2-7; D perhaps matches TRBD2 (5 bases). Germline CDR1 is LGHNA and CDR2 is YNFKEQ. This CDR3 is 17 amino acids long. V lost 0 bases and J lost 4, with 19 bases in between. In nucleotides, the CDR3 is TGTGCCAGCAGCCAAGATCGGACTCAGTCGGCTGCATACGAGCAGTACTTC. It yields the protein CASSQDRTQSAAYEQYF.

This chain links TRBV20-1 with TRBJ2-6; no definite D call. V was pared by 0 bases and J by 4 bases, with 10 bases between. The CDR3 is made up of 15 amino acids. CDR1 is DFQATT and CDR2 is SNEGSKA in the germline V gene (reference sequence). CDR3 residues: CSARDLSSGANVLTF. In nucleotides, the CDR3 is TGCAGTGCTAGAGATCTAAGTTCCGGGGCCAACGTCCTGACTTTC.

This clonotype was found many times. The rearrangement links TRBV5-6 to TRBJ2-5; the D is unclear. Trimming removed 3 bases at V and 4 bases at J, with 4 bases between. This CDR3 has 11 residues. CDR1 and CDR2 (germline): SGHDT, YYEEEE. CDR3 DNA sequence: TGTGCCAGCAGCTCCACAGAGACCCAGTACTTC. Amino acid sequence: CASSSTETQYF.

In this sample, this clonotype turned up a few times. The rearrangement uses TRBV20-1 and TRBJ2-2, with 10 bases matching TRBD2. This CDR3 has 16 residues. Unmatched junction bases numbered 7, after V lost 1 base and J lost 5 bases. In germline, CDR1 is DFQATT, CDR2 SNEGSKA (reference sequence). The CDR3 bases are TGCAGTGCTAGAGGACTAGCGGGTAGGGGTACCGGGGAGCTGTTTTTT. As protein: CSARGLAGRGTGELFF.

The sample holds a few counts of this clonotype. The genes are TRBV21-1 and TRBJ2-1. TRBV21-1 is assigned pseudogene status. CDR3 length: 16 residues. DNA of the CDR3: TGTGCCAGCAGCAGGCTGGACCCCAGCTCCTACAATGAGCAGTTCTTC. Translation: CASSRLDPSSYNEQFF.

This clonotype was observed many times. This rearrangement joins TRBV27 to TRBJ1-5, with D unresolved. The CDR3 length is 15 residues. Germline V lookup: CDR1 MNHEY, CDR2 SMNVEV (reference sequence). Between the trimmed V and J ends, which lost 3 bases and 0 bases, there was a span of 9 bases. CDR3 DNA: TGTGCCAGCAGTTTGAGAGGTTATAGCAATCAGCCCCAGCATTTT. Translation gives CASSLRGYSNQPQHF.

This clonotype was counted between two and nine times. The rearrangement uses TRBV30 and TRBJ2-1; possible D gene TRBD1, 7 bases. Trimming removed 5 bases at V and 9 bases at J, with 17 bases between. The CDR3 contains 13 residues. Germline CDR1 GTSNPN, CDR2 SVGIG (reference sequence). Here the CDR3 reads CAWSRQGGAEQFF. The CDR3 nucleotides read TGTGCCTGGTCAAGACAGGGAGGTGCTGAGCAGTTCTTC.

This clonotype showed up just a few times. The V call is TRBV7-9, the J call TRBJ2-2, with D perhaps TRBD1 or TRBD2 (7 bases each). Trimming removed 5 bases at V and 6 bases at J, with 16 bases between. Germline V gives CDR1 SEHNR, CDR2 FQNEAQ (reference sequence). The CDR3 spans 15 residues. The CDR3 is CASSPLPGGAGELFF. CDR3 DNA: TGTGCCAGCAGCCCTCTTCCAGGGGGGGCCGGGGAGCTGTTTTTT.

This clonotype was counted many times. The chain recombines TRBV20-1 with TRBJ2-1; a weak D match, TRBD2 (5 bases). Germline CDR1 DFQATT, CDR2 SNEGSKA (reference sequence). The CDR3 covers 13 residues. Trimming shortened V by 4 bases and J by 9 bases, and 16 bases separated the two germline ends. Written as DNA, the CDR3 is TGCAGTGCTAACGTGGGAGCTCGGAGTGAGCAGTTCTTC. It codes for CSANVGARSEQFF.

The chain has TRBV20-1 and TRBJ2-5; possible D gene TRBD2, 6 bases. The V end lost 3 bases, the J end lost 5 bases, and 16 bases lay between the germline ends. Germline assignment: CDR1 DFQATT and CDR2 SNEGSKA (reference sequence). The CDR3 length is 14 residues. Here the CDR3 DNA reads TGCAGTGCTAGCTCCACGGGAGCCTTGGAGACCCAGTACTTC. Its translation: CSASSTGALETQYF.

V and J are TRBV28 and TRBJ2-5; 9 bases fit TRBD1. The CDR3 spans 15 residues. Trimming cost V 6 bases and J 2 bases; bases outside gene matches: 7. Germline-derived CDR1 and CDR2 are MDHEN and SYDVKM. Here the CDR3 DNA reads TGTGCCAGCAGGGTCGGGACAGGGAGACAAGAGACCCAGTACTTC. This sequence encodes CASRVGTGRQETQYF.

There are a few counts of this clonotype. This CDR3 reads CASSIADRMNTEAFF. As DNA, the CDR3 is TGTGCCAGCAGTATCGCGGACAGGATGAACACTGAAGCTTTCTTT. The rearrangement joins TRBV12-3 or TRBV12-4 to TRBJ1-1; 7 bases are shared with TRBD1. J lost 0 bases, V lost 5 bases, and 6 bases had no gene match. The CDR3 loop spans 15 amino acids.

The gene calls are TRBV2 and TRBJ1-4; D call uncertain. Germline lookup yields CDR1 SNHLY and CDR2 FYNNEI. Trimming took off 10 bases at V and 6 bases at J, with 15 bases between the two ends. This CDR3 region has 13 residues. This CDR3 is CAIEGLRDEKLFF. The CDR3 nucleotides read TGTGCCATCGAAGGGCTAAGGGATGAAAAACTGTTTTTT.

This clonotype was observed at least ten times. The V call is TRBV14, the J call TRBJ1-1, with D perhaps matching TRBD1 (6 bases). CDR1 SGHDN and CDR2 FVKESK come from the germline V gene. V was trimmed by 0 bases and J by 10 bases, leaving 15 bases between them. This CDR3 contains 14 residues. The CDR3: CASSQDRGLGSAFF. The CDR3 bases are TGTGCCAGCAGCCAAGACCGGGGGCTCGGGTCAGCTTTCTTT.

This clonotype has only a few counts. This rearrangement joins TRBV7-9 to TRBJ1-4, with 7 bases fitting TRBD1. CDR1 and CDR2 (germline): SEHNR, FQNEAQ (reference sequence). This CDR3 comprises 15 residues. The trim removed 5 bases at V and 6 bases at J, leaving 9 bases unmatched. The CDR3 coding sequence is TGTGCCAGCAGCGTAAGTCGGACAGGACATGAAAAACTGTTTTTT. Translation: CASSVSRTGHEKLFF.